What follows are 19 T cell receptor beta chains derived from one specimen sequenced in a study of blood T cell repertoires in COVID-19. Assay used: immunoSEQ multiplex PCR; TCRdb lists only in-frame clones, some missing. Of 110,000 to 150,000 clones in the sample, more than 85% are singletons; the top ten hold around 3.2%. The sequencing input was peripheral blood. The receptors were gathered from a man aged 60-69 years with active or convalescent COVID-19.

The rearrangement joins TRBV29-1 to TRBJ2-2; tentative D call: TRBD2 (6 bases). Between the trimmed V and J ends, which lost 3 bases and 3 bases, there was a span of 11 bases. Germline V gene lookup returns CDR1 SQVTM and CDR2 ANQGSEA. The CDR3 is 14 residues long. In DNA, the CDR3 is TGCAGCGTTGAGGAGGGACCGTACACCGGGGAGCTGTTTTTT. It specifies CSVEEGPYTGELFF.

The rearrangement uses TRBV6-6 and TRBJ2-7; D not certain. In germline, CDR1 is MNHNY, CDR2 SVGAGI (reference sequence). This CDR3 has 13 amino acids. Between the trimmed V and J ends, which lost 3 bases and 2 bases, there was a span of 8 bases. In DNA form, the CDR3 reads TGTGCCAGCAGTTATGCGGAGACCTACGAGCAGTACTTC. Encoded protein: CASSYAETYEQYF.

This chain uses TRBV4-3 with TRBJ1-3; D may be TRBD1 (6 bases). Deletions cut 5 bases from V and 8 bases from J, with 19 bases between. The length of the CDR3 is 15 residues. Germline CDR1 and CDR2: LGHNA and YSLEER. The CDR3 DNA sequence: TGCGCCAGCAGCTCAACCACCACAGGGACGGACACCATATATTTT. Protein product: CASSSTTTGTDTIYF.

The V and J genes are TRBV28 and TRBJ1-4; 7 nucleotides line up with TRBD1. V lost 11 bases, J lost 7 bases, and 10 bases stayed unmatched. Germline CDR1 and CDR2: MDHEN and SYDVKM. This CDR3 region has 13 residues. CDR3 nucleotide sequence: TGTGCCGGAGGGGACAGTATCCGTGAAAAACTGTTTTTT. Residues: CAGGDSIREKLFF.

The chain carries TRBV6-1 and TRBJ1-2, with D hard to call. Germline loops: CDR1 MNHNS, CDR2 SASEGT. Trimming shortened V by 3 bases and J by 4 bases, and 18 bases separated the two germline ends. The CDR3 loop spans 16 amino acids. This chain's CDR3 is CASSEGYSPGSYGYTF. The CDR3 coding sequence is TGTGCCAGCAGTGAGGGGTACTCCCCCGGGAGCTATGGCTACACCTTC.

The chain recombines TRBV11-2 with TRBJ1-6; TRBD1 agrees at 7 bases. The germline gives CDR1 SGHAT, CDR2 FQNNGV. V shed 9 bases and J 4 bases; nucleotides not matched to a gene: 6. The CDR3 spans 14 residues. This CDR3 is CASTTGNYNSPLHF. The CDR3 region has the DNA TGTGCCAGTACGACAGGGAATTATAATTCACCCCTCCACTTT. The full variable domain, rest sourced from reference TRBV11-2 and TRBJ1-6, is EAGVAQSPRYKIIEKRQSVAFWCNPISGHATLYWYQQILGQGPKLLIQFQNNGVVDDSQLPKDRFSAERLKGVDSTLKIQPAKLEDSAVYLCASTTGNYNSPLHFGNGTRLTVT.

The chain recombines TRBV5-1 with TRBJ2-7; D is uncertain. V was pared by 0 bases and J by 3 bases, with 13 bases between. There are 15 residues in the CDR3. Germline CDR1 and CDR2: SGHRS and YFSETQ. The CDR3 is CASSLATGRNYEQYF. CDR3 in DNA: TGCGCCAGCAGCTTGGCCACGGGTAGAAACTACGAGCAGTACTTC.

This clone has just a few counts. Compared with germline, one end of the junction differs, possibly owing to a read error. CDR3 in amino acids: CASSPTGSGEQFF. DNA for the CDR3: TGTGCTAGCAGCCCGACAGGGTCGGGTGAGCAGTTCTTC. The chain carries TRBV7-7 and TRBJ2-1, with TRBD1 identical over 7 bases. Germline values: CDR1 SSHAT, CDR2 FNYEAQ (reference sequence). The CDR3 has 13 amino acids.

The chain links TRBV28 to TRBJ1-4; 10 positions agree with TRBD1. The junction had 6 bases not matched to a gene; V was cut back by 7 bases and J by 7 bases. The CDR3 is 14 amino acids. In germline, CDR1 is MDHEN, CDR2 SYDVKM. The CDR3 coding sequence is TGTGCCAGCACCACCGGGACAGGGGTTGAAAAACTGTTTTTT. Its protein is CASTTGTGVEKLFF.

This chain joins TRBV28 and TRBJ1-1; D might be TRBD1 (6 bases). V gave up 5 bases and J gave up 6 bases, with 16 bases separating them. Germline V CDR1 and CDR2: MDHEN, SYDVKM. This CDR3 region has 14 residues. CDR3 sequence reads: CASSPGQTWAEAFF. DNA of the CDR3: TGTGCCAGCAGTCCCGGACAGACTTGGGCTGAAGCTTTCTTT.

This sequence joins TRBV10-3 and TRBJ2-1; 9 bases match TRBD1. The CDR3 runs to 14 residues. Germline loops: CDR1 ENHRY, CDR2 SYGVKD. The J segment lost 5 bases and the V segment lost 5 bases, leaving 4 bases of the junction unmatched. The CDR3 reads CAISPGQGNNEQFF. In DNA, the CDR3 is TGTGCCATCAGTCCGGGACAGGGAAACAATGAGCAGTTCTTC.

The chain has TRBV19 and TRBJ1-3; possible D gene TRBD1, 5 bases. The CDR3 is made up of 17 amino acids. Germline CDR1 reads LNHDA; CDR2 reads SQIVND (reference sequence). The V end lost 5 bases, the J end lost 2 bases, and 19 bases lay between the germline ends. Here the CDR3 DNA reads TGTGCCAGTAGTCGCCCCGACAGACTCGTACCTGGAAACACCATATATTTT. Encoded protein: CASSRPDRLVPGNTIYF.

The J gene is TRBJ1-5, the V gene TRBV2; TRBD1 matches 10 bases. The CDR3 spans 14 residues. The junction had 9 bases not matched to a gene; V was cut back by 10 bases and J by 6 bases. Germline-derived CDR1 and CDR2 are SNHLY and FYNNEI. In DNA, the CDR3 is TGTGCCACATCCGGGACAGGGGTCGTTCAGCCCCAGCATTTT. Its translation is CATSGTGVVQPQHF.

This rearrangement joins TRBV9 to TRBJ1-4; D is perhaps TRBD1 (6 bases). Deletions cut 3 bases from V and 0 bases from J, with 15 bases between. Per germline, CDR1 SGDLS and CDR2 YYNGEE. CDR3 length: 17 residues. CDR3 residues: CASSGRRDTTTNEKLFF. DNA of the CDR3: TGTGCCAGCAGCGGCCGACGGGACACAACAACTAATGAAAAACTGTTTTTT.

The chain has TRBV4-2 and TRBJ2-2; D not certain. Germline V gene sequence: CDR1 LGHNA, CDR2 YNFKEQ. The CDR3 totals 14 residues. Deletions cut 4 bases from V and 7 bases from J, with 13 bases between. CDR3 region: CASSPNGPDGELFF. For the CDR3, the DNA is TGTGCCAGCAGCCCCAATGGCCCCGACGGGGAGCTGTTTTTT.

The V and J genes are TRBV19 and TRBJ1-1, with D possibly being TRBD1 (5 bases). This CDR3 has 15 residues. Germline loops: CDR1 LNHDA, CDR2 SQIVND (reference sequence). Trimming shortened V by 6 bases and J by 4 bases, and 18 bases separated the two germline ends. As DNA, the CDR3 is TGTGCCAGTAGCCCCCCGGGCAGGGCCGGCACTGAAGCTTTCTTT. Its translation is CASSPPGRAGTEAFF.

V and J are TRBV5-1 and TRBJ2-3; 7 nucleotides align to TRBD2. CDR1 is SGHRS and CDR2 is YFSETQ in the germline V gene. V dropped 0 bases and J dropped 1; count of bases not matched to a gene: 8. The CDR3 covers 17 residues. This CDR3 reads CASSLEPSGGGTDTQYF. In DNA form, the CDR3 reads TGCGCCAGCAGCTTGGAGCCCTCGGGAGGCGGCACAGATACGCAGTATTTT.

This CDR3 reads CATSDPTSGGDTGELFF. The CDR3 DNA reads TGTGCCACCAGTGACCCGACTAGCGGGGGGGACACCGGGGAGCTGTTTTTT. The V and J genes are TRBV24-1 and TRBJ2-2; 14 bases fit TRBD2. The CDR3 is 17 residues long. Germline V lookup: CDR1 KGHDR, CDR2 SFDVKD. The V and J ends lost 4 bases and 3 bases, in that order; junction bases with no gene match: 3.

CDR3 bases: TGTGCCAGCAGGGACAGGGTTGGTGGCTACACCTTC. Translating it yields CASRDRVGGYTF. The chain employs TRBV28 and TRBJ1-2; 8 positions agree with TRBD1. This CDR3 contains 12 residues. From germline, CDR1 is MDHEN and CDR2 SYDVKM. V trimming: 6 bases; J trimming: 7 bases; junction bases outside the gene matches: 4.